Each of the 19 T cell receptor beta chains below was sequenced from the same sample in a study of T-cell memory formation after mild COVID-19. MiXCR was run by TCRdb on the 5' RACE reads, yielding one entry per CDR3 protein. The sample has 150,000 to 200,000 distinct CDR3 sequences, under 15% seen once. The sample taken for sequencing was PBMCs or a T cell subset sorted from them (not recorded which). Every receptor here comes from a man aged 18 to 30 who had mild COVID-19 (a few samples of this study predate the infection). Cell type and time point are not known.

This sequence joins TRBV3-1 and TRBJ2-4; tentatively, D is TRBD1 (5 bases). The CDR3 is 14 residues long. The V end lost 8 bases, the J end lost 6 bases, and 17 bases lay between the germline ends. The germline CDR1 and CDR2 sequences are LGHDT and YNNKEL (reference sequence). DNA of the CDR3: TGTGCCAGCCAGCCAAGGGGAAGTGGAAACATTCAGTACTTC. Its protein product is CASQPRGSGNIQYF. Full variable domain (rest looked up from reference TRBV3-1 and TRBJ2-4): DTAVSQTPKYLVTQMGNDKSIKCEQNLGHDTMYWYKQDSKKFLKIMFSYNNKELIINETVPNRFSPKSPDKAHLNLHINSLELGDSAVYFCASQPRGSGNIQYFGAGTRLSVL.

This clonotype was observed a few times. The chain joins TRBV2 to TRBJ2-5, with 9 bases fitting TRBD1. Germline V gene sequence: CDR1 SNHLY, CDR2 FYNNEI. The CDR3 loop spans 12 amino acids. V shed 7 bases and J 4 bases; nucleotides not matched to a gene: 1. CDR3 protein: CASMDRGETQYF. CDR3 DNA sequence: TGTGCCAGCATGGACAGGGGAGAGACCCAGTACTTC. Full variable domain (rest looked up from reference TRBV2 and TRBJ2-5): EPEVTQTPSHQVTQMGQEVILRCVPISNHLYFYWYRQILGQKVEFLVSFYNNEISEKSEIFDDQFSVERPDGSNFTLKIRSTKLEDSAMYFCASMDRGETQYFGPGTRLLVL.

The J gene is TRBJ1-1, the V gene TRBV6-6; a weak D match, TRBD1 (5 bases). The CDR3 runs 13 residues. Germline V gene sequence: CDR1 MNHNY, CDR2 SVGAGI (reference sequence). V was shortened by 6 bases and J by 11 bases, with 19 bases between the two germline ends. The DNA of the CDR3 is TGTGCCAGCAGCAACCCTTGGGGGGGAGATGCTTTCTTT. It codes for CASSNPWGGDAFF.

The chain couples TRBV4-1 to TRBJ1-3; TRBD1 is a possible D gene (5 bases). CDR1 and CDR2 from the germline V gene are MGHRA and YSYEKL. The CDR3 has 16 residues. Deletions cut 0 bases from V and 1 base from J, with 10 bases between. The CDR3 here is CASSQEPGHSGNTIYF. The DNA of the CDR3 is TGCGCCAGCAGCCAAGAACCCGGACATTCTGGAAACACCATATATTTT.

The table lists this clonotype with a few counts. This chain joins TRBV20-1 and TRBJ2-1; the match to TRBD2 covers 14 bases. V lost 2 bases and J lost 10; bases outside the gene matches: 7. CDR1 and CDR2 from the germline V gene are DFQATT and SNEGSKA (reference sequence). The CDR3 is 15 residues long. Here the CDR3 DNA reads TGCAGTGCTAGACGGATGGGACTAGCGGGGGACGAGCAGTTCTTC. The encoded protein is CSARRMGLAGDEQFF.

This clonotype was observed a handful of times. The genes are TRBV10-3 and TRBJ2-3; 12 bases map to TRBD2. From germline, CDR1 is ENHRY and CDR2 SYGVKD. The ends lost 4 bases at V and 4 bases at J; junction bases unmatched: 9. The CDR3 is 17 residues long. The CDR3 protein is CAISGPRLAGASDTQYF. The CDR3 DNA reads TGTGCCATCAGTGGGCCCCGACTAGCGGGGGCGTCAGATACGCAGTATTTT.

The V and J genes are TRBV24-1 and TRBJ2-3; D not resolved. The V end lost 5 bases, the J end lost 6 bases, and 8 bases lay between the germline ends. The germline CDR1 and CDR2 sequences are KGHDR and SFDVKD. This CDR3 contains 12 residues. CDR3 in amino acids: CATSGYSDTQYF. As DNA, the CDR3 is TGTGCCACCAGTGGGTACTCGGATACGCAGTATTTT.

The table lists this clonotype with a few counts. The V gene is TRBV6-5, the J gene TRBJ2-5; perhaps TRBD1 as D (5 bases). Trimming removed 6 bases at V and 4 bases at J, with 15 bases between. Germline assignment: CDR1 MNHEY and CDR2 SVGAGI. The CDR3 contains 14 residues. This chain's CDR3 is CASSSDSPGETQYF. DNA of the CDR3: TGTGCCAGCAGCTCAGACAGCCCCGGAGAGACCCAGTACTTC.

J is TRBJ2-5 and V is TRBV7-9; no reliable D call. Germline-derived CDR1 and CDR2 are SEHNR and FQNEAQ (reference sequence). The length of the CDR3 is 12 residues. Trimming cost V 5 bases and J 5 bases, with 9 bases left between them. CDR3 sequence reads: CASSLLRETQYF. The CDR3 bases are TGTGCCAGCAGCCTCCTCAGGGAGACCCAGTACTTC.

The chain employs TRBV5-1 and TRBJ2-7; perhaps TRBD2 as D (6 bases). This CDR3 is 15 amino acids long. CDR1 and CDR2 (germline): SGHRS, YFSETQ. V was trimmed by 0 bases and J by 5 bases, leaving 15 bases between them. CDR3 in amino acids: CASSLAVGGSDEQYV. The DNA for the CDR3 is TGCGCCAGCAGCTTGGCCGTCGGGGGTTCAGACGAGCAGTACGTC.

This clonotype was observed a few times. This chain joins TRBV10-3 and TRBJ2-3; 9 bases are shared with TRBD2. The CDR3 covers 15 residues. The germline CDR1 and CDR2 sequences are ENHRY and SYGVKD. The V and J ends lost 11 bases and 4 bases, in that order; junction bases with no gene match: 13. CDR3 residues: CAASGGLAGSDTQYF. In nucleotides, the CDR3 is TGTGCCGCCTCCGGCGGGCTAGCGGGGTCAGATACGCAGTATTTT.

This clonotype showed up just a few times. This rearrangement joins TRBV20-1 to TRBJ2-7; 7 bases match TRBD1. The CDR3 is 15 residues long. Germline V gene sequence: CDR1 DFQATT, CDR2 SNEGSKA (reference sequence). After removal of 1 base from V and 1 base from J, the junction contained 7 bases not matched to a gene. Here the CDR3 reads CSARGGQVGSYEQYF. Here the CDR3 DNA reads TGCAGTGCTAGAGGCGGACAGGTGGGATCCTACGAGCAGTACTTC.

This clonotype has a handful of counts. V gene TRBV7-6 combines with J gene TRBJ2-2, with 9 nucleotides matching TRBD1. Germline CDR1 is SGHVS and CDR2 is FNYEAQ. This CDR3 contains 15 residues. V was pared by 4 bases and J by 3 bases, with 3 bases of the junction left unmatched. CDR3 protein: CASSSWTGDTGELFF. For the CDR3, the DNA is TGTGCCAGCAGCTCCTGGACAGGGGACACCGGGGAGCTGTTTTTT. Complete variable domain (other parts from reference TRBV7-6 and TRBJ2-2): GAGVSQSPRYKVTKRGQDVALRCDPISGHVSLYWYRQALGQGPEFLTYFNYEAQQDKSGLPNDRFSAERPEGSISTLTIQRTEQRDSAMYRCASSSWTGDTGELFFGEGSRLTVL.

In this sample, this clonotype turned up a few times. The V gene is TRBV12-3 or TRBV12-4, the J gene TRBJ2-4; 8 bases align to TRBD1. V was clipped by 5 bases and J by 7 bases; unmatched bases: 10. The CDR3 covers 15 residues. The CDR3 spells CASSTTQTGVNIQYF. DNA of the CDR3: TGTGCCAGCAGTACTACTCAGACAGGGGTCAACATTCAGTACTTC.

This clonotype occurred a few times. This chain links TRBV5-1 with TRBJ1-4, with TRBD1 as a possible D gene (5 bases). V was clipped by 4 bases and J by 4 bases, with 8 bases between them. The CDR3 length is 13 residues. Germline values: CDR1 SGHRS, CDR2 YFSETQ. The CDR3 DNA is TGCGCCAGCAGCCGGGACGTTAATGAAAAACTGTTTTTT. Its translation is CASSRDVNEKLFF.

This clonotype was picked up many times. Here the CDR3 reads CASSLGTGEAEQYF. CDR3 DNA: TGTGCCAGCAGCTTAGGGACAGGGGAGGCCGAGCAGTACTTC. The chain joins TRBV7-6 to TRBJ2-7; TRBD1 matches at 9 bases. Germline V gene data show CDR1 as SGHVS and CDR2 as FNYEAQ. With V trimmed by 1 base and J by 6 bases, 4 bases remained unmatched. CDR3 length: 14 amino acids.

This clonotype has only a few counts. The V and J genes are TRBV6-5 and TRBJ1-6; tentative D call: TRBD1 (5 bases). Trimming left V 0 bases short and J 7 bases short, with 10 bases between. This CDR3 region has 15 residues. Germline V CDR1 and CDR2: MNHEY, SVGAGI. This CDR3 is CASSYSGKGNSPLHF. The CDR3, as DNA: TGTGCCAGCAGTTACTCAGGGAAGGGGAATTCACCCCTCCACTTT.

A few counts support this clonotype. The chain recombines TRBV7-9 with TRBJ1-4, with 9 positions matching TRBD1. The V gene end was trimmed by 4 bases and the J gene end by 5 bases; junction bases not matched to a gene: 5. The CDR3 covers 15 residues. Germline V gene data show CDR1 as SEHNR and CDR2 as FQNEAQ (reference sequence). In nucleotides, the CDR3 is TGTGCCAGCAGCTACACCGGGACAGGGAATGAAAAACTGTTTTTT. Translation: CASSYTGTGNEKLFF.

J is TRBJ2-2 and V is TRBV7-2; 10 nucleotides align to TRBD2. CDR1 is SGHTA and CDR2 is FQGNSA in the germline V gene. The V gene end was trimmed by 4 bases and the J gene end by 0 bases; junction bases not matched to a gene: 2. This CDR3 contains 16 residues. The chain's CDR3 is CASSYSGGPNTGELFF. The CDR3 DNA is TGTGCCAGCAGCTATAGCGGGGGGCCGAACACCGGGGAGCTGTTTTTT. Full variable domain (outside the CDR3, taken from reference TRBV7-2 and TRBJ2-2): GAGVSQSPSNKVTEKGKDVELRCDPISGHTALYWYRQSLGQGLEFLIYFQGNSAPDKSGLPSDRFSAERTGGSVSTLTIQRTQQEDSAVYLCASSYSGGPNTGELFFGEGSRLTVL.